What follows are 7 T cell receptor beta chains derived from one specimen sequenced in a study of identical twins. TCRdb analysed the 5' RACE reads with MiXCR anew, one entry per CDR3 protein. The table lists hundreds of thousands of distinct CDR3 sequences, 20% to 25% of them singletons, with about 2.9% in the top ten. This sample was shared with a second study, whose subject was T cells expressing NK-cell markers.

The sample taken for sequencing was CD4+ T cells sorted from blood. The receptors stem from a woman between 18 and 29 years old in good health.

This clonotype was seen more than once but under ten times. J is TRBJ2-1 and V is TRBV24-1, with 13 bases aligning to TRBD2. From germline, CDR1 is KGHDR and CDR2 SFDVKD. This CDR3 has 15 residues. V trimming: 5 bases; J trimming: 6 bases; junction bases outside the gene matches: 3. CDR3 sequence reads: CATSGTSGSINEQFF. In nucleotides, the CDR3 is TGTGCCACCAGTGGGACTAGCGGGAGTATCAATGAGCAGTTCTTC.

This clonotype occurred many times. The chain has TRBV5-6 and TRBJ2-3; a weak D match, TRBD1 (7 bases). Germline V gene sequence: CDR1 SGHDT, CDR2 YYEEEE. CDR3 length: 14 amino acids. Trimming took 3 bases from V and 14 from J, leaving 22 bases between them. The CDR3 reads CASSSVAAGQKMYF. CDR3 DNA: TGTGCCAGCAGCTCTGTCGCGGCGGGACAGAAAATGTATTTT. Full variable domain (rest looked up from reference TRBV5-6 and TRBJ2-3): DAGVTQSPTHLIKTRGQQVTLRCSPKSGHDTVSWYQQALGQGPQFIFQYYEEEERQRGNFPDRFSGHQFPNYSSELNVNALLLGDSALYLCASSSVAAGQKMYFGPGTRLTVL.

This clonotype came up a few times. CDR3 amino acids: CSVALGQETQYF. In DNA form, the CDR3 reads TGCAGCGTTGCGCTAGGCCAAGAGACCCAGTACTTC. V usage is TRBV29-1 and J usage is TRBJ2-5; D unclear. The V gene's germline CDR1 is SQVTM and CDR2 ANQGSEA. Trimming took off 4 bases at V and 1 base at J, with 7 bases between the two ends. The CDR3 is 12 amino acids.

CDR3 in amino acids: CASTRSPETSYNEQFF. The CDR3 DNA reads as TGCGCCAGCACGCGATCCCCTGAAACCTCCTACAATGAGCAGTTCTTC. The V call is TRBV5-1, the J call TRBJ2-1; D remains unclear. V was trimmed by 6 bases and J by 0 bases, leaving 16 bases between them. The CDR3 length is 16 residues. CDR1 and CDR2 (germline): SGHRS, YFSETQ.

The chain carries TRBV5-1 and TRBJ2-2, with D maybe TRBD2 (7 bases). The CDR3 runs 16 residues. Germline assignment: CDR1 SGHRS and CDR2 YFSETQ. Trimming took off 1 base at V and 5 bases at J, with 15 bases between the two ends. The CDR3 sequence is CASSLPEQGGTGELFF. For the CDR3, the DNA is TGCGCCAGCAGCTTGCCGGAACAGGGAGGGACCGGGGAGCTGTTTTTT.

This clonotype was detected only a few times. The chain joins TRBV9 to TRBJ2-2, with 7 bases identical to TRBD2. Unmatched junction bases numbered 6, after V lost 3 bases and J lost 1 base. The CDR3 sequence is 16 residues long. Germline loops: CDR1 SGDLS, CDR2 YYNGEE. CDR3 sequence: CASSAPRGVNTGELFF. CDR3 nucleotide sequence: TGTGCCAGCAGCGCACCCCGGGGGGTGAACACCGGGGAGCTGTTTTTT. Looking up the rest from reference TRBV9 and TRBJ2-2 gives the full variable domain: DSGVTQTPKHLITATGQRVTLRCSPRSGDLSVYWYQQSLDQGLQFLIQYYNGEERAKGNILERFSAQQFPDLHSELNLSSLELGDSALYFCASSAPRGVNTGELFFGEGSRLTVL.

The rearrangement links TRBV4-2 to TRBJ2-1; 7 bases map to TRBD2. Trimming at V came to 1 base and at J to 0 bases, leaving 6 bases not matched to a gene. The length of the CDR3 is 17 residues. Germline CDR1 LGHNA, CDR2 YNFKEQ. CDR3: CASSQAGGRSSYNEQFF. CDR3 nucleotides: TGTGCCAGCAGCCAAGCGGGGGGACGTAGCTCCTACAATGAGCAGTTCTTC.